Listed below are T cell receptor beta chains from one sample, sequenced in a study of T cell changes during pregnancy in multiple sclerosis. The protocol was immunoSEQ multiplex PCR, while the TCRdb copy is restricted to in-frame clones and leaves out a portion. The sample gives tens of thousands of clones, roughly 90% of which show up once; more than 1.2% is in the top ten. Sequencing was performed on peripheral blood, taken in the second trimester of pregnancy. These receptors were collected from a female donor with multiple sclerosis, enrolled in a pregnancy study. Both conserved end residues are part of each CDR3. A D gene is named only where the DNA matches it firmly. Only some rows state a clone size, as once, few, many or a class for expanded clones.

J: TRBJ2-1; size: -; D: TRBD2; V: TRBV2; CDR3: CASSEARLAGLNEQFF; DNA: TGTGCCAGCAGTGAAGCTCGACTAGCGGGTCTCAATGAGCAGTTCTTC
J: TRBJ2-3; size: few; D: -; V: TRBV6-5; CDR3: CASTDTSTDTQYF; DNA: TGTGCCAGCACCGACACTAGCACAGATACGCAGTATTTT
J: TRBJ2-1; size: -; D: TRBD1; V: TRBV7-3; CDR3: CASSRGQGGEQFF; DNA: TGTGCCAGCAGCAGGGGACAGGGGGGGGAGCAGTTCTTC
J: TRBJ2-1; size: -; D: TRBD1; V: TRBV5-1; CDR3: CASNEEQGSFRNEQFF; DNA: TGCGCCAGCAACGAAGAACAGGGGTCCTTCCGCAATGAGCAGTTCTTC
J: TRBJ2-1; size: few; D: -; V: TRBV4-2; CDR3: CASSQETTISYNEQFF; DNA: TGTGCCAGCAGCCAAGAGACTACCATCTCCTACAATGAGCAGTTCTTC
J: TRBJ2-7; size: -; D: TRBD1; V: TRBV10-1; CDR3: CASSRTGINEQYF; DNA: TGCGCCAGCAGTCGGACAGGGATAAACGAGCAGTACTTC
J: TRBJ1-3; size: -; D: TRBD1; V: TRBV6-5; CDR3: CASRTGASGNTIYF; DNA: TGTGCCAGCAGGACAGGGGCTTCTGGAAACACCATATATTTT
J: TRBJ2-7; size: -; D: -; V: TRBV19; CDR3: CASSMALSYEQYF; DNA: TGTGCCAGTAGTATGGCCCTCTCCTACGAGCAGTACTTC
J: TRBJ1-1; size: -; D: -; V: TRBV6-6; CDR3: CASTPRDVGWDTEAFF; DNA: TGTGCCAGCACCCCCAGGGATGTCGGGTGGGACACTGAAGCTTTCTTT
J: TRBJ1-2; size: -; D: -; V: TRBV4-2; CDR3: CASSFGSSANYGYTF; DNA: TGTGCCAGCAGCTTCGGGTCGTCAGCTAACTATGGCTACACCTTC
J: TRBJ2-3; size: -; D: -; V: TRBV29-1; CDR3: CSVRKTLGFTDTQYF; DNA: TGCAGCGTTCGAAAGACTCTCGGTTTCACAGATACGCAGTATTTT
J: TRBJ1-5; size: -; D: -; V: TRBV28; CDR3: CASSLLGAGQPQHF; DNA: TGTGCCAGCAGTTTATTGGGGGCCGGGCAGCCCCAGCATTTT
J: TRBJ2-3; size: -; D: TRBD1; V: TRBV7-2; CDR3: CASSPRQGRGYTDTQYF; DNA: TGTGCCAGCAGCCCCCGACAGGGAAGAGGGTACACAGATACGCAGTATTTT
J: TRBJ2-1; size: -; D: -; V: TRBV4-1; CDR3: CASSQGPQRGEQFF; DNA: TGCGCCAGCAGCCAAGGCCCCCAGCGCGGTGAGCAGTTCTTC
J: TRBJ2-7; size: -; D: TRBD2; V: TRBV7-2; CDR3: CASSSWSSGSRYEQYF; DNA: TGTGCCAGCAGCTCTTGGTCTAGCGGGAGTCGGTACGAGCAGTACTTC
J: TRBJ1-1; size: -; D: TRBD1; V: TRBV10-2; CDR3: CASSESGNRGPEAFF; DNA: TGCGCCAGCAGTGAGTCGGGGAACAGGGGGCCCGAAGCTTTCTTT
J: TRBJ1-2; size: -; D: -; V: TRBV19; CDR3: CASSSTGPARYGYTF; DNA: TGTGCCAGTAGTTCTACAGGGCCCGCTCGCTATGGCTACACCTTC
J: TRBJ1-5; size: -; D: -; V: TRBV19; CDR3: CASSNPRVATHQPQHF; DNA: TGTGCCAGTAGTAATCCCCGGGTGGCAACTCATCAGCCCCAGCATTTT
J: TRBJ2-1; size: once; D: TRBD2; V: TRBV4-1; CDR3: CASSQAAAGGYNEQFF; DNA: TGCGCCAGCAGCCAAGCCGCAGCGGGGGGCTACAATGAGCAGTTCTTC
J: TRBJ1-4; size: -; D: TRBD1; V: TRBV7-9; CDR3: CASSKGQGGNEKLFF; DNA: TGTGCCAGCAGCAAAGGACAGGGGGGCAATGAAAAACTGTTTTTT
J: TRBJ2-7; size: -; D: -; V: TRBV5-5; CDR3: CASSLARLGYEQYF; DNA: TGTGCCAGCAGCTTGGCTAGACTCGGCTACGAGCAGTACTTC
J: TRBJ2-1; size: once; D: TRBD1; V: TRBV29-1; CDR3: CSALSGTGSYNEQFF; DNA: TGCAGCGCGCTGTCCGGGACAGGCTCCTACAATGAGCAGTTCTTC
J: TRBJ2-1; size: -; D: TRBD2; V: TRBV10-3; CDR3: CAISESIFGAGAFREQFF; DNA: TGTGCCATCAGTGAGTCGATTTTCGGAGCGGGAGCTTTTCGTGAGCAGTTCTTC
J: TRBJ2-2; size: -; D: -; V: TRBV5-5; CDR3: CASSLAVNTGELFF; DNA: TGTGCCAGCAGCTTGGCCGTTAACACCGGGGAGCTGTTTTTT
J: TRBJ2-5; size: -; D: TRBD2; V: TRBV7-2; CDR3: CASSHLAGRETQYF; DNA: TGTGCCAGCAGCCACCTAGCGGGAAGGGAGACCCAGTACTTC
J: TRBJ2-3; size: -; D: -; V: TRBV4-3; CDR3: CASSQVPGTMFTDTQYF; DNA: TGCGCCAGCAGCCAAGTACCCGGGACAATGTTCACAGATACGCAGTATTTT
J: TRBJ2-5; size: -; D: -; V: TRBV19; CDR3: CASSIVPRETQYF; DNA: TGTGCCAGTAGTATTGTTCCGCGGGAGACCCAGTACTTC
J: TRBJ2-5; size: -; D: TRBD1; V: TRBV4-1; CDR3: CASRRDRQETQYF; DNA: TGCGCCAGCAGACGGGACAGGCAAGAGACCCAGTACTTC
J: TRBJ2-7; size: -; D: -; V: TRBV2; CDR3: CASSSTGHEQYF; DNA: TGTGCCAGCAGCTCAACAGGGCACGAGCAGTACTTC
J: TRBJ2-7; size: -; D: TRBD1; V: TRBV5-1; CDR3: CASSLGWTGGGYEQYF; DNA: TGCGCCAGCAGCTTGGGGTGGACAGGGGGCGGGTACGAGCAGTACTTC
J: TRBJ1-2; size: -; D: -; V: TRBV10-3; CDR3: CAISESIAGRNYGYTF; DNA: TGTGCCATCAGTGAGTCGATAGCAGGGCGGAACTATGGCTACACCTTC
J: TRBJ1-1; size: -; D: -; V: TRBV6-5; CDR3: CASSYSHQLNTEAFF; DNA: TGTGCCAGCAGTTACTCGCATCAGTTGAACACTGAAGCTTTCTTT
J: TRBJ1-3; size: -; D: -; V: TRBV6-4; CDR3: CASSGHAGGNTIYF; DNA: TGTGCCAGCAGCGGACACGCTGGTGGAAACACCATATATTTT
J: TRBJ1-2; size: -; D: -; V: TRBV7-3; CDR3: CASSQGPGYGYTF; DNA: TGTGCCAGCAGCCAGGGGCCAGGTTATGGCTACACCTTC
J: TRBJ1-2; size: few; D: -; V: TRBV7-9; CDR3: CASSTTGTGTGYTF; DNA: TGTGCCAGCAGCACAACAGGAACAGGGACCGGCTACACCTTC
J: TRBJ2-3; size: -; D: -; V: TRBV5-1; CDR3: CASSLLVSTDTQYF; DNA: TGCGCCAGCAGCTTGCTCGTCTCCACAGATACGCAGTATTTT
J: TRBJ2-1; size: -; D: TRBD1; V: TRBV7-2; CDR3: CASSLSQGAGGRHEQFF; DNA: TGTGCCAGCAGCTTATCTCAGGGCGCAGGGGGCCGGCATGAGCAGTTCTTC
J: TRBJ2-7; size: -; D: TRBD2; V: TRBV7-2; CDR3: CASRPSGSYSYEQYF; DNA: TGTGCCAGCAGACCCAGCGGGAGTTACTCCTACGAGCAGTACTTC
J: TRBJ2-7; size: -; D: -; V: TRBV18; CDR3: CASSPATGSSYEQYF; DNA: TGTGCCAGCTCACCCGCGACAGGTTCCTCCTACGAGCAGTACTTC
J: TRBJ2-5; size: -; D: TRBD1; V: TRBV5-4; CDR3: CASSLGTGGKETQYF; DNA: TGTGCCAGCAGCTTAGGGACAGGGGGTAAAGAGACCCAGTACTTC
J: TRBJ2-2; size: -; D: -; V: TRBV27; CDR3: CASSLSTGLAGELFF; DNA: TGTGCCAGCAGTTTATCCACGGGGTTAGCCGGGGAGCTGTTTTTT
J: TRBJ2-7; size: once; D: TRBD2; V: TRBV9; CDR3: CASSVDPAGVYEQYF; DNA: TGTGCCAGCAGCGTAGATCCAGCGGGAGTGTACGAGCAGTACTTC
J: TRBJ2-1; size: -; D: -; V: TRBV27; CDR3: CASSLAGPSSYNEQFF; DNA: TGTGCCAGCAGTTTAGCGGGGCCGAGCTCCTACAATGAGCAGTTCTTC
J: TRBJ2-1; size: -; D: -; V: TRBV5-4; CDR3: CASSPRRGNNEQFF; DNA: TGTGCCAGCAGCCCCCGTCGGGGGAACAATGAGCAGTTCTTC
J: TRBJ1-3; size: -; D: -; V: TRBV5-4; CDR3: CASSSQGSGNTIYF; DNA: TGTGCCAGCAGCTCACAGGGCTCTGGAAACACCATATATTTT
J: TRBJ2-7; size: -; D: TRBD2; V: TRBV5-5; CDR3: CASSVRDYREQYF; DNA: TGTGCCAGCAGCGTCCGGGACTACCGCGAGCAGTACTTC
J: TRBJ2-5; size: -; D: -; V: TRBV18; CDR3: CASSPGHAGQETQYF; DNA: TGTGCCAGCTCACCCGGACACGCAGGGCAAGAGACCCAGTACTTC
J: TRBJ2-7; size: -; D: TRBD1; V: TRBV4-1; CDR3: CASSQDMDRGDEQYF; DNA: TGCGCCAGCAGCCAAGATATGGACAGGGGGGACGAGCAGTACTTC
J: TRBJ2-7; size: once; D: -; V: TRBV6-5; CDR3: CASSYYVGDYEQYF; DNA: TGTGCCAGCAGTTACTACGTGGGAGACTACGAGCAGTACTTC
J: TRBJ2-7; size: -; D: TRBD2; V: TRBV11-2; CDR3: CASSLVGSGNYEQYF; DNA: TGTGCCAGCAGCTTAGTTGGTAGCGGGAACTACGAGCAGTACTTC
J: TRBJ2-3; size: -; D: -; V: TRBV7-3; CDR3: CASSPRTLTDTQYF; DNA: TGTGCCAGCAGCCCTCGGACACTCACAGATACGCAGTATTTT
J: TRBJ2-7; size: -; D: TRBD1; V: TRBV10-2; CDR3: CASSEGTGTYEQYF; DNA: TGCGCCAGCAGTGAAGGGACAGGGACCTACGAGCAGTACTTC
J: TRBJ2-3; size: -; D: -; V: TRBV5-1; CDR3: CASSLEARALVDTQYF; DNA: TGCGCCAGCAGCTTGGAGGCTAGAGCCCTGGTAGATACGCAGTATTTT
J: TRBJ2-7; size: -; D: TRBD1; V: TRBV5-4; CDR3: CASSVFHRQGAQDEQYF; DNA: TGTGCCAGCAGCGTGTTTCATAGACAGGGGGCGCAGGACGAGCAGTACTTC
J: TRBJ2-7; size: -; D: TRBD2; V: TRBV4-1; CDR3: CASSQDPSGTSSYEQYF; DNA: TGCGCCAGCAGCCAAGACCCGTCCGGGACTAGCTCCTACGAGCAGTACTTC
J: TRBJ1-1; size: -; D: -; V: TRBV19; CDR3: CASSPGQPNTEAFF; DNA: TGTGCCAGTAGCCCAGGACAGCCGAACACTGAAGCTTTCTTT
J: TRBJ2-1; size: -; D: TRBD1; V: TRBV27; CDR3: CASSRGDRVNEQFF; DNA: TGTGCCAGCAGTAGGGGAGACAGGGTAAACGAGCAGTTCTTC
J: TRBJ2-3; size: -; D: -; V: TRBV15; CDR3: CATSRAGYSDTQYF; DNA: TGTGCCACCAGCAGAGCGGGATATTCAGATACGCAGTATTTT
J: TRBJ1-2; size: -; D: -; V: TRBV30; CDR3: CAWSIAGTNYGYTF; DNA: TGTGCCTGGAGTATAGCAGGGACTAACTATGGCTACACCTTC